This T cell receptor beta chain was captured by sequencing in a study of blood T cells in healthy people across ages. Broader study findings: Diversity figures based on one million T cells were deemed too low.

The use of a sample-barcoded 5' primer and a J-beta primer mix characterized a second PCR of roughly 6 to 11 cycles. One entry per CDR3 protein results from TCRdb running MiXCR on the 5' RACE reads. This sample has 650,000 to 1,000,000 distinct CDR3 sequences, with roughly 40% found just once. As concerns this clonotype: Antigen: not known.

It was approximately 10 milliliters of peripheral blood that were drawn from each donor. The sample taken for sequencing was blood. The TCR was taken from a young man in good health.

The CDR3 loop reads CASSLRSSDQPQHF. The DNA for the CDR3 is TGTGCCAGCAGCTTAAGATCCTCGGATCAGCCCCAGCATTTT. V usage is TRBV7-2 and J usage is TRBJ1-5; D gene unclear. Deletions cut 2 bases from V and 5 bases from J, with 10 bases between. The CDR3 runs 14 residues. CDR1 and CDR2 (germline): SGHTA, FQGNSA. Variable domain in full (rest from reference TRBV7-2 and TRBJ1-5): GAGVSQSPSNKVTEKGKDVELRCDPISGHTALYWYRQSLGQGLEFLIYFQGNSAPDKSGLPSDRFSAERTGGSVSTLTIQRTQQEDSAVYLCASSLRSSDQPQHFGDGTRLSIL.